This T cell receptor (beta chain) was documented in a study of blood T cell repertoires in COVID-19. About the research overall: From the United States, Italy and Spain came samples of acute and convalescent COVID-19. Nucleic acid was either cDNA or gDNA, and it came from T cells, B-cell-depleted T cells, or PBMCs.

Authors' methods: Cell counts per sample came from amplifying reference gene primers. Sequenced by immunoSEQ multiplex PCR; TCRdb stores in-frame clones only, minus some. Clonal size and the V and J genes are those of that table, whereas D and trimming came from the DNA. The top ten clones hold about 22% of a sample with 150,000 to 200,000 clones, about 85% of them seen once. The sequenced sample consisted of peripheral blood. The TCR was taken from a man between 60 and 75 years old with active or convalescent COVID-19.

The CDR3 bases are TGTGCCAGCAGAGGGACAGGGAACAATTCACCCCTCCACTTT. Translated: CASRGTGNNSPLHF. This rearrangement joins TRBV6-5 to TRBJ1-6; 9 bases line up with TRBD1. The germline CDR1 and CDR2 sequences are MNHEY and SVGAGI. V shed 6 bases, J shed 7 bases, and the junction held 4 bases outside the gene matches. CDR3 length: 14 residues.